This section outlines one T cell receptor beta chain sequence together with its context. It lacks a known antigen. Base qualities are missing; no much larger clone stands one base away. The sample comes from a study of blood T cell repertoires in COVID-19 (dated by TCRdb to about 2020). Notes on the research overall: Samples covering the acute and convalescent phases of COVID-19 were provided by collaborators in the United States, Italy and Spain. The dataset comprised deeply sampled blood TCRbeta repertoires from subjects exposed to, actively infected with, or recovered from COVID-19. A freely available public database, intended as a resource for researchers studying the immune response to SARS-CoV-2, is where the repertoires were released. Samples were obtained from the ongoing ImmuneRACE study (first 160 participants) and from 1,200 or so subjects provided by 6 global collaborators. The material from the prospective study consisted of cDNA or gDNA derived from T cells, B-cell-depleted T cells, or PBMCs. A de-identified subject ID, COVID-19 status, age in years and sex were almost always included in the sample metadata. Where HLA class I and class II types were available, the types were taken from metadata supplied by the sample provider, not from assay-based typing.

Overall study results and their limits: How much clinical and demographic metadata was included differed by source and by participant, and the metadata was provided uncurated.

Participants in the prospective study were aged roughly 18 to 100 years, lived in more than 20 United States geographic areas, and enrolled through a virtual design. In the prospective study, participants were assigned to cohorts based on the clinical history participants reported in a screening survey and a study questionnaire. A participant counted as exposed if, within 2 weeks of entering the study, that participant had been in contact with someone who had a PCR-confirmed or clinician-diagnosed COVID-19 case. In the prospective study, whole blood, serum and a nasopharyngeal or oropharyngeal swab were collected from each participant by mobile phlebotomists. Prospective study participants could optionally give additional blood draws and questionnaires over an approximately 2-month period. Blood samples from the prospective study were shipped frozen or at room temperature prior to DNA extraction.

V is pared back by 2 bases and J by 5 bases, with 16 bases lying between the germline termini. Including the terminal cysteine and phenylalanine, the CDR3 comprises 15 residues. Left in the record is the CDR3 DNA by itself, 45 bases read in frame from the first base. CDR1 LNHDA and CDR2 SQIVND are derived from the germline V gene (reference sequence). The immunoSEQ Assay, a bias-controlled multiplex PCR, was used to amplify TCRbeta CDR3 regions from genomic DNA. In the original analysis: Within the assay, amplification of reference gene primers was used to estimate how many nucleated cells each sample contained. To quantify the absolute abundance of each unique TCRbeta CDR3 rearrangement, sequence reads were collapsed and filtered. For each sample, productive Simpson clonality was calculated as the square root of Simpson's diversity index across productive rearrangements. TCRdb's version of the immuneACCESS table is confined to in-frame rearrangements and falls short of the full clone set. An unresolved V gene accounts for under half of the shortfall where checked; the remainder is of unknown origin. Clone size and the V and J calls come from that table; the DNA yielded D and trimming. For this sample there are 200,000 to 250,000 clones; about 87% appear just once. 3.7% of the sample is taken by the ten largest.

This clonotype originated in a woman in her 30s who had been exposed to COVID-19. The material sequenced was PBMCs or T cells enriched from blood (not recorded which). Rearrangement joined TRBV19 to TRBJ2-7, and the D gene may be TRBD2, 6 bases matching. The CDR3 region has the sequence CASSIWARGANEQYF. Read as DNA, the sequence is TGTGCCAGTAGTATATGGGCGCGGGGTGCCAACGAGCAGTACTTC.